This T cell receptor (beta chain) was documented in a study of shared clonotypes between healthy human individuals. Overall study findings and caveats: The donor pool, a small one, limited the genetic and exposure-history diversity represented. Of the naive CD4 clonotypes, approximately 5% were shared across a few donors.

An assay was performed, and its level was deep. Repertoires were generated with immunoSEQ multiplex PCR, while TCRdb's copy carries only in-frame clones and drops some. The sample lists roughly 550,000 clones; about 95% were seen once. CD45RO-negative cells were positively selected for CCR7, leaving out terminally differentiated effector memory CD45RA+ cells. This CDR3 has 15 residues. Germline V gene lookup returns CDR1 SGDLS and CDR2 YYNGEE. V was pared by 3 bases and J by 0 bases, with 12 bases between. Comments on this clone: Its antigen remains unidentified.

The V and J genes are TRBV9 and TRBJ1-2; possible D gene TRBD1, 5 bases. The sequence was obtained from a woman aged 25 to 39 in good health. The sequenced sample consisted of naive CD8+ T cells sorted from blood. CDR3 DNA sequence: TGTGCCAGCAGCGACCGGGACGGGCCTAACTATGGCTACACCTTC. Protein product: CASSDRDGPNYGYTF.